This is a list of T cell receptor beta chains from one sample in a study of T cell responses to AZD1222 COVID-19 vaccine. TCRdb's copy holds only in-frame clones and misses some; the assay was immunoSEQ multiplex PCR. The data hold just over 150,000 clones, with around 86% observed a single time. The sample was peripheral blood, taken 28 days after the second AZD1222 dose. The receptors here all came from an adult who received the AZD1222 COVID-19 vaccine. Both conserved end residues are part of each CDR3. The order of the fields is clone size, D gene, J gene, V gene, CDR3 DNA, CDR3 protein. D genes are given only for firm matches. A row's size may be missing; if present it is once, few, many or a size class.

abundance: -; d_gene: -; j_gene: TRBJ1-3; v_gene: TRBV5-1; CDR3nt: TGCGCCAGCAGCTTGGCCTTAGGGGCTGGAAACACCATATATTTT; CDR3aa: CASSLALGAGNTIYF
abundance: -; d_gene: -; j_gene: TRBJ2-1; v_gene: TRBV19; CDR3nt: TGTGCCAGTATGGAGGGTAGAAGGACGTACAATGAGCAGTTCTTC; CDR3aa: CASMEGRRTYNEQFF
abundance: -; d_gene: TRBD2; j_gene: TRBJ2-1; v_gene: TRBV6-5; CDR3nt: TGTGCCAGCAGTTACTCGATAACTAGCGGATACAATGAGCAGTTCTTC; CDR3aa: CASSYSITSGYNEQFF
abundance: -; d_gene: -; j_gene: TRBJ1-5; v_gene: TRBV11-2; CDR3nt: TGTGCCAGCAGCTTTAGTGATAGCAATCAGCCCCAGCATTTT; CDR3aa: CASSFSDSNQPQHF
abundance: -; d_gene: TRBD1; j_gene: TRBJ2-1; v_gene: TRBV5-8; CDR3nt: TGTGCCAGTAGACAGGGCCCCTACAATGAGCAGTTCTTC; CDR3aa: CASRQGPYNEQFF
abundance: -; d_gene: -; j_gene: TRBJ2-3; v_gene: TRBV5-4; CDR3nt: TGTGCCAGCAGCTTGTCCGGGCGGGGCCGCACAGATACGCAGTATTTT; CDR3aa: CASSLSGRGRTDTQYF
abundance: -; d_gene: -; j_gene: TRBJ1-2; v_gene: TRBV28; CDR3nt: TGTGCCAGCAGTGCGATACCGAGGTGGGCCTATGGCTACACCTTC; CDR3aa: CASSAIPRWAYGYTF
abundance: -; d_gene: TRBD2; j_gene: TRBJ2-1; v_gene: TRBV7-9; CDR3nt: TGTGCCAGCACCGCAGGACTAGGCAAGGGAGAACGATACAATGAGCAGTTCTTC; CDR3aa: CASTAGLGKGERYNEQFF
abundance: -; d_gene: -; j_gene: TRBJ2-1; v_gene: TRBV15; CDR3nt: TGTGCCACCAGCAGAGTGGACGTTCACAATGAGCAGTTCTTC; CDR3aa: CATSRVDVHNEQFF
abundance: few; d_gene: -; j_gene: TRBJ1-5; v_gene: TRBV3-1/TRBV3-2; CDR3nt: TGTGCCAGCAGCCATCTCAATCAGCCCCAGCATTTT; CDR3aa: CASSHLNQPQHF
abundance: -; d_gene: -; j_gene: TRBJ2-2; v_gene: TRBV3-1/TRBV3-2; CDR3nt: TGTGCCAGCAGCCAAGATGGGTGGGTCGGGGAGCTGTTTTTT; CDR3aa: CASSQDGWVGELFF
abundance: -; d_gene: TRBD1; j_gene: TRBJ2-5; v_gene: TRBV7-2; CDR3nt: TGTGCCAGCACCCGAACAGGGGGCGCGGAGACCCAGTACTTC; CDR3aa: CASTRTGGAETQYF
abundance: -; d_gene: TRBD1; j_gene: TRBJ1-3; v_gene: TRBV11-2; CDR3nt: TGTGCCAGCAGCTTTAACAGGGGCCCGAGCTCTGGAAACACCATATATTTT; CDR3aa: CASSFNRGPSSGNTIYF
abundance: few; d_gene: -; j_gene: TRBJ1-1; v_gene: TRBV10-1; CDR3nt: TGCGCCAGCAGGGGGAAGGGATACGACACTGAAGCTTTCTTT; CDR3aa: CASRGKGYDTEAFF
abundance: -; d_gene: -; j_gene: TRBJ2-7; v_gene: TRBV18; CDR3nt: TGTGCCAGCTCTCTAGCGGAGGGGGCGAACTACGAGCAGTACTTC; CDR3aa: CASSLAEGANYEQYF
abundance: once; d_gene: -; j_gene: TRBJ2-1; v_gene: TRBV29-1; CDR3nt: TGCAGCGAGACAGGATCCCTGCTTTCTTTCAATGAGCAGTTCTTC; CDR3aa: CSETGSLLSFNEQFF
abundance: once; d_gene: TRBD2; j_gene: TRBJ2-3; v_gene: TRBV7-3; CDR3nt: TGTGCCAGCAGCCTAGGGACTAGCGGGAGTTTTGATACGCAGTATTTT; CDR3aa: CASSLGTSGSFDTQYF
abundance: -; d_gene: -; j_gene: TRBJ2-7; v_gene: TRBV4-1; CDR3nt: TGCGCCAGCAGCCGTTCATCGGACAAAACCTACGAGCAGTACTTC; CDR3aa: CASSRSSDKTYEQYF
abundance: -; d_gene: -; j_gene: TRBJ2-7; v_gene: TRBV15; CDR3nt: TGTGCCACCAGCAGAGATAGTCTCCCCGAGCAGTACTTC; CDR3aa: CATSRDSLPEQYF
abundance: -; d_gene: -; j_gene: TRBJ1-1; v_gene: TRBV6-6; CDR3nt: TGTGCCAGCAGTTACGGGAGGGGTCCGCAGGCTGAAGCTTTCTTT; CDR3aa: CASSYGRGPQAEAFF
abundance: -; d_gene: -; j_gene: TRBJ1-1; v_gene: TRBV7-6; CDR3nt: TGTGCCAGCAGTCACCCACAGGGAATAAACACTGAAGCTTTCTTT; CDR3aa: CASSHPQGINTEAFF
abundance: -; d_gene: -; j_gene: TRBJ2-7; v_gene: TRBV4-1; CDR3nt: TGCGCCAGCAGCCATGACATTAGCTCCTACGAGCAGTACTTC; CDR3aa: CASSHDISSYEQYF
abundance: -; d_gene: -; j_gene: TRBJ2-4; v_gene: TRBV2; CDR3nt: TGTGCCACCAGCAGGGGGGGGCAAAACATTCAGTACTTC; CDR3aa: CATSRGGQNIQYF
abundance: -; d_gene: TRBD1; j_gene: TRBJ2-7; v_gene: TRBV2; CDR3nt: TGTGCCTTTCCCACTGGACAGGGGTACGAGCAGTACTTC; CDR3aa: CAFPTGQGYEQYF
abundance: -; d_gene: -; j_gene: TRBJ2-7; v_gene: TRBV2; CDR3nt: TGTGCCAGCAAGGGGGGCTCCCTCTACGAGCAGTACTTC; CDR3aa: CASKGGSLYEQYF
abundance: few; d_gene: -; j_gene: TRBJ1-5; v_gene: TRBV11-3; CDR3nt: TGTGCCAGCAGCTTACTCCGCAGGCGACATCGGCTCGAATGGCCCCAGCATTTT; CDR3aa: CASSLLRRRHRLEWPQHF
abundance: -; d_gene: -; j_gene: TRBJ2-3; v_gene: TRBV5-1; CDR3nt: TGCGCCAGCAGCTTGGGGGACCGCACAGATACGCAGTATTTT; CDR3aa: CASSLGDRTDTQYF
abundance: -; d_gene: TRBD1; j_gene: TRBJ1-5; v_gene: TRBV5-1; CDR3nt: TGCGCCAGCAGCACAGGGACAGGGGATCAGCCCCAGCATTTT; CDR3aa: CASSTGTGDQPQHF
abundance: -; d_gene: TRBD1; j_gene: TRBJ1-4; v_gene: TRBV19; CDR3nt: TGTGCCAGTAGTAGCCAGGGGGGCAATGAAAAACTGTTTTTT; CDR3aa: CASSSQGGNEKLFF
abundance: -; d_gene: -; j_gene: TRBJ1-1; v_gene: TRBV29-1; CDR3nt: TGCAGCGTTTTTGGGACTCCGGGGAGGACTACTGAAGCTTTCTTT; CDR3aa: CSVFGTPGRTTEAFF
abundance: -; d_gene: -; j_gene: TRBJ2-3; v_gene: TRBV5-4; CDR3nt: TGTGCCAGCAGTAGTCAGCGTAGCACAGATACGCAGTATTTT; CDR3aa: CASSSQRSTDTQYF
abundance: -; d_gene: -; j_gene: TRBJ1-2; v_gene: TRBV7-8; CDR3nt: TGTGCCAGCAGCTTAGCGGGGTGGGGGTTGGGCTACACCTTC; CDR3aa: CASSLAGWGLGYTF
abundance: few; d_gene: TRBD2; j_gene: TRBJ2-7; v_gene: TRBV11-2; CDR3nt: TGTGCCAGCAGCTTAGGAGCGGGAGGGCCACCCGGCTCCTACGAGCAGTACTTC; CDR3aa: CASSLGAGGPPGSYEQYF
abundance: -; d_gene: -; j_gene: TRBJ2-2; v_gene: TRBV11-3; CDR3nt: TGTGCCAGTTCGACAGGAAACACCGGGGAGCTGTTTTTT; CDR3aa: CASSTGNTGELFF
abundance: -; d_gene: -; j_gene: TRBJ1-2; v_gene: TRBV7-9; CDR3nt: TGTGCCAGCAGCCATAGTAACTATGGCTACACCTTC; CDR3aa: CASSHSNYGYTF
abundance: -; d_gene: -; j_gene: TRBJ2-5; v_gene: TRBV7-2; CDR3nt: TGTGCCAGCAGCTTATCCAGACAAGAGACCCAGTACTTC; CDR3aa: CASSLSRQETQYF
abundance: -; d_gene: -; j_gene: TRBJ2-7; v_gene: TRBV6-5; CDR3nt: TGTGCCAGCAGTCTCCAGACAAGTGTCAACGAGCAGTACTTC; CDR3aa: CASSLQTSVNEQYF
abundance: -; d_gene: -; j_gene: TRBJ1-5; v_gene: TRBV6-5; CDR3nt: TGTGCCAGCCTAGATTACGGGAGAGGTAATCAGCCCCAGCATTTT; CDR3aa: CASLDYGRGNQPQHF
abundance: -; d_gene: -; j_gene: TRBJ2-1; v_gene: TRBV5-1; CDR3nt: TGCGCCAGCAGCTTGCTAGGAACCTCCTACAATGAGCAGTTCTTC; CDR3aa: CASSLLGTSYNEQFF
abundance: -; d_gene: TRBD2; j_gene: TRBJ2-7; v_gene: TRBV6-5; CDR3nt: TGTGCCAGCAGTTATTTAGCGGGAGAGGCCTACGAGCAGTACTTC; CDR3aa: CASSYLAGEAYEQYF
abundance: -; d_gene: -; j_gene: TRBJ2-2; v_gene: TRBV19; CDR3nt: TGTGCCAGTACAGGGTACACCGGGGAGCTGTTTTTT; CDR3aa: CASTGYTGELFF
abundance: -; d_gene: -; j_gene: TRBJ2-7; v_gene: TRBV28; CDR3nt: TGTGCCATCCTCCGTGGTGGAGGAAGGGAGCAGTACTTC; CDR3aa: CAILRGGGREQYF
abundance: -; d_gene: TRBD2; j_gene: TRBJ2-7; v_gene: TRBV29-1; CDR3nt: TGCAGCGGCGCGAGACTAGCGGGAGGCGAGCAGTACTTC; CDR3aa: CSGARLAGGEQYF
abundance: -; d_gene: -; j_gene: TRBJ1-5; v_gene: TRBV9; CDR3nt: TGTGCCAGCAGCGGGGGTTCAGGCCCTGGGATTCATAGCAATCAGCCCCAGCATTTT; CDR3aa: CASSGGSGPGIHSNQPQHF
abundance: -; d_gene: -; j_gene: TRBJ2-7; v_gene: TRBV14; CDR3nt: TGTGCCAGCAGCTCGCGTAGGAGGGCGCAAACCCCCTACGAGCAGTACTTC; CDR3aa: CASSSRRRAQTPYEQYF
abundance: -; d_gene: -; j_gene: TRBJ2-2; v_gene: TRBV6-5; CDR3nt: TGTGCCAGCAACTACGACAGGACCGGGGAGCTGTTTTTT; CDR3aa: CASNYDRTGELFF
abundance: -; d_gene: TRBD1; j_gene: TRBJ2-3; v_gene: TRBV7-9; CDR3nt: TGTGCCAGCAGCGCCCCGACAGGGCTCACAGATACGCAGTATTTT; CDR3aa: CASSAPTGLTDTQYF
abundance: few; d_gene: -; j_gene: TRBJ2-7; v_gene: TRBV19; CDR3nt: TGTGCCAGTAACCCCGGGAGCACCTCCTACGAGCAGTACTTC; CDR3aa: CASNPGSTSYEQYF